The T cell receptor (beta chain) described here comes from a study of control samples from healthy donors and cancer patients. CDR3 size: 18 residues. Per germline, CDR1 SGHRS and CDR2 YFSETQ. Trimming cost V 3 bases and J 4 bases; bases outside gene matches: 16. TCRdb's table, derived via immunoSEQ multiplex PCR, lists solely in-frame clones and lacks some. The sample has 150,000 or so clones, 92% seen once; the top ten hold over 2%. The chain uses TRBV5-1 and TRBJ2-3; TRBD2 matches 8 bases. Input material: blood. The receptor was isolated from a woman aged 45 to 65 in good health. The CDR3 here is CASSSGLAPGRSADTQYF. The CDR3 DNA follows: TGCGCCAGCAGCTCCGGACTAGCTCCGGGTAGGAGCGCAGATACGCAGTATTTT. Combining the CDR3 with reference TRBV5-1 and TRBJ2-3 gives the whole variable domain KAGVTQTPRYLIKTRGQQVTLSCSPISGHRSVSWYQQTPGQGLQFLFEYFSETQRNKGNFPGRFSGRQFSNSRSEMNVSTLELGDSALYLCASSSGLAPGRSADTQYFGPGTRLTVL.